This T cell receptor (beta chain) was sequenced during a study of control samples from healthy donors and cancer patients. The V gene lost 4 bases and the J gene lost 4 bases, with 11 bases spanning the gap. This CDR3 spans 13 amino acids. Germline CDR1 reads MNHEY; CDR2 reads SMNVEV (reference sequence). TCRdb keeps only in-frame clones here, not all; method: immunoSEQ multiplex PCR. In the table there are about 150,000 clones, 75% to 95% of which are singletons. Sequencing was performed on blood. This chain joins TRBV27 and TRBJ2-7; possible D gene TRBD2, 6 bases. This TCR was sampled from a man aged 25-45 years in good health. CDR3 amino acids: CASSSRGGYEQYF. In nucleotides, the CDR3 is TGTGCCAGCAGTTCGAGGGGAGGTTACGAGCAGTACTTC.